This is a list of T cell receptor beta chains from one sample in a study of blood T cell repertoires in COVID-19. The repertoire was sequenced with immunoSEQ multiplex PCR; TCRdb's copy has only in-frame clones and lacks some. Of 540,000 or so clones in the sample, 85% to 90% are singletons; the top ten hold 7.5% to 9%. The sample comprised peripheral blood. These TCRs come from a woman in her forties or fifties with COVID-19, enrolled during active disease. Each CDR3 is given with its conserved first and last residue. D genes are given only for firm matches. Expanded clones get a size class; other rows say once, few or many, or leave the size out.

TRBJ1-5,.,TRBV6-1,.,CASSEAPGVEPQHF,TGTGCCAGCAGTGAAGCGCCGGGGGTCGAGCCCCAGCATTTT
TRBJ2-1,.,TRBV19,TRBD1,CASRIPTGDGDEQFF,TGTGCCAGTAGGATTCCGACAGGGGACGGCGATGAGCAGTTCTTC
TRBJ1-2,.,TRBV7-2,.,CASSLVFNANYGYTF,TGTGCCAGCAGCTTAGTTTTCAATGCTAACTATGGCTACACCTTC
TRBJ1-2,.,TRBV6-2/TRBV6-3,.,CASSYGFWGYTF,TGTGCCAGCAGTTACGGCTTTTGGGGCTACACCTTC
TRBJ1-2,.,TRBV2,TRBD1,CASSGTGINYGYTF,TGTGCCAGCAGTGGGACAGGGATAAACTATGGCTACACCTTC
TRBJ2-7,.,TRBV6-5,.,CASRRTASYEQYF,TGTGCCAGCAGACGAACAGCCTCCTACGAGCAGTACTTC
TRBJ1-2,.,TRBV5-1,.,CASSQGQTNYGYTF,TGCGCCAGCAGCCAGGGACAAACTAACTATGGCTACACCTTC
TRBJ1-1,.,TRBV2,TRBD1,CASGRGTEPFF,TGTGCCAGCGGGCGCGGGACAGAGCCTTTCTTT
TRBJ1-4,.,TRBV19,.,CASMGLANEKLFF,TGTGCCAGTATGGGACTGGCTAATGAAAAACTGTTTTTT
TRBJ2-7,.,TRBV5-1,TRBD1,CASSSSGQPVYEQYF,TGCGCCAGCAGCTCGTCGGGACAGCCAGTCTACGAGCAGTACTTC
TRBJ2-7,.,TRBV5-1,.,CASSLEGVSLYEQYF,TGCGCCAGCAGCTTGGAGGGGGTCTCACTCTACGAGCAGTACTTC
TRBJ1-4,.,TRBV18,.,CASSPQGSNEKLFF,TGTGCCAGCTCACCCCAGGGGAGTAATGAAAAACTGTTTTTT
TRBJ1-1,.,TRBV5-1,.,CASSLLGGNTEAFF,TGCGCCAGCAGCTTGTTGGGGGGTAACACTGAAGCTTTCTTT
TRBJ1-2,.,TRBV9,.,CASSVESGWDYGYTF,TGTGCCAGCAGCGTAGAGTCAGGGTGGGACTATGGCTACACCTTC
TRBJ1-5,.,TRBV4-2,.,CASSQDGLAQHF,TGTGCCAGCAGCCAAGACGGGTTAGCCCAGCATTTT
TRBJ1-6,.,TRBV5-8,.,CASSLTGGARRTPLHF,TGTGCCAGCAGCTTGACCGGGGGGGCGCGGAGGACACCCCTCCACTTT
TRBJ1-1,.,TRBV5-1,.,CASSLAGPGEAFF,TGCGCCAGCAGCTTGGCAGGGCCCGGTGAAGCTTTCTTT
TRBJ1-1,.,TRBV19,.,CASRLTGGGRTEAFF,TGTGCCAGTAGGCTAACTGGGGGCGGGAGGACTGAAGCTTTCTTT
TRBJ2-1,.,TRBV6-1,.,CASSEASGVDGHEQFF,TGTGCCAGCAGTGAAGCTTCAGGGGTCGATGGCCATGAGCAGTTCTTC
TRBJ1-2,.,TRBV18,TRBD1,CASSPRDRVGYTF,TGTGCCAGCTCGCCCCGGGACAGGGTTGGCTACACCTTC
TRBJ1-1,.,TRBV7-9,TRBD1,CASSPRTGGTEAFF,TGTGCCAGCAGCCCCCGGACAGGGGGCACTGAAGCTTTCTTT
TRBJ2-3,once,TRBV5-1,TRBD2,CASSLDSGGGTYTQYF,TGCGCCAGCAGCTTGGATAGCGGGGGGGGGACGTATACGCAGTATTTT
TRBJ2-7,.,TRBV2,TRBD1,CASRARQGTGYEQYF,TGTGCCAGCAGGGCAAGACAGGGGACGGGTTACGAGCAGTACTTC
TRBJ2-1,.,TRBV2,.,CASSPRDNSYNEQFF,TGTGCCAGCAGTCCCCGGGACAACTCCTACAATGAGCAGTTCTTC
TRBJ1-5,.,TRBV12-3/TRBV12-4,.,CASSLAEGPQHF,TGTGCCAGCAGTTTAGCGGAGGGGCCCCAGCATTTT
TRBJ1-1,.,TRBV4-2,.,CASSQDVGHQAGAFF,TGTGCCAGCAGCCAAGATGTAGGACACCAGGCAGGAGCTTTCTTT
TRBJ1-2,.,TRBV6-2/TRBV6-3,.,CASSYSRAFFYGYTF,TGTGCCAGCAGTTACTCGAGGGCCTTCTTCTATGGCTACACCTTC
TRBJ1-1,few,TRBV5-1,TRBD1,CASSTGGGDTEAFF,TGCGCCAGCAGTACAGGGGGAGGAGACACTGAAGCTTTCTTT
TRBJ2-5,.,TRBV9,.,CASSVALGYGGETQYF,TGTGCCAGCAGCGTAGCGCTGGGGTATGGGGGGGAGACCCAGTACTTC
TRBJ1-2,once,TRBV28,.,CASSSRLIYGYTF,TGTGCCAGCAGTTCGAGACTGATCTATGGCTACACCTTC
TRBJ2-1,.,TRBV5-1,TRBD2,CASSLGLAGAYNEQFF,TGCGCCAGCAGCTTGGGACTAGCGGGGGCCTACAATGAGCAGTTCTTC
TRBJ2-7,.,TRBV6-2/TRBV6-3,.,CASSAVTGLYEQYF,TGTGCCAGCAGTGCCGTAACAGGGTTGTACGAGCAGTACTTC
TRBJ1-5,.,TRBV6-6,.,CASRATNQPQHF,TGTGCCAGCAGGGCGACAAATCAGCCCCAGCATTTT
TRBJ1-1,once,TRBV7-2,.,CASSLRGDTEAFF,TGTGCCAGCAGCTTACGGGGAGACACTGAAGCTTTCTTT
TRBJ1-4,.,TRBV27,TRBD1,CATSPGTGTQKLFF,TGTGCCACCTCTCCAGGGACAGGCACTCAAAAACTGTTTTTT
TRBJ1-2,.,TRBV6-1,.,CASSEPGTGYGYTF,TGTGCCAGCAGTGAGCCCGGTACTGGCTATGGCTACACCTTC
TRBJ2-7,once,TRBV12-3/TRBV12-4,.,CASSYEKTYEQYF,TGTGCCAGCAGTTATGAGAAGACCTACGAGCAGTACTTC
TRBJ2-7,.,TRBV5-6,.,CASSLQGASYEQYF,TGTGCCAGCAGCCTCCAGGGTGCGAGCTACGAGCAGTACTTC
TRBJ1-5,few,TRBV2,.,CATNRQLNQPQHF,TGTGCCACCAATAGACAGCTAAATCAGCCCCAGCATTTT
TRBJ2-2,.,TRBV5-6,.,CASSPSAARTGELFF,TGTGCCAGCAGCCCATCTGCGGCCCGCACCGGGGAGCTGTTTTTT
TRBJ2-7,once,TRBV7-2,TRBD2,CASSHKVRKLAGSYEQYF,TGTGCCAGCAGCCACAAGGTGCGCAAACTAGCGGGAAGCTACGAGCAGTACTTC
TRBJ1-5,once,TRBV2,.,CASSDLGGHQPQHF,TGTGCCAGCAGTGATCTAGGGGGACACCAGCCCCAGCATTTT
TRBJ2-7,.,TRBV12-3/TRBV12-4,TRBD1,CASSIGTGEVKYF,TGTGCCAGCAGTATCGGGACAGGGGAGGTGAAGTACTTC
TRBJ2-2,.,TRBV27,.,CASLRGGELFF,TGTGCCAGCCTAAGGGGGGGGGAGCTGTTTTTT
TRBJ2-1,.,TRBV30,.,CAWSLGGDEQFF,TGTGCCTGGAGTTTGGGCGGGGATGAGCAGTTCTTC
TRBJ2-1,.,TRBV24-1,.,CATSDSRDNEQFF,TGTGCCACCAGTGATTCCCGCGACAATGAGCAGTTCTTC
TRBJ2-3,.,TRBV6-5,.,CASSSNADTDTQYF,TGTGCCAGCAGTTCGAATGCGGACACAGATACGCAGTATTTT
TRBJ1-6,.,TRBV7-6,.,CASSLGPSSYNSPLHF,TGTGCCAGCAGCTTGGGGCCGAGCTCCTATAATTCACCCCTCCACTTT
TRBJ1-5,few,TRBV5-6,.,CASSLRGYSNQPQHF,TGTGCCAGCAGCTTGCGAGGGTATTCCAATCAGCCCCAGCATTTT
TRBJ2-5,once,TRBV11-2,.,CASSLVGSGQETQYF,TGTGCCAGCAGCTTAGTGGGGAGCGGTCAAGAGACCCAGTACTTC
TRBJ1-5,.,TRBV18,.,CASSPGNQPQHF,TGTGCCAGCTCACCCGGGAATCAGCCCCAGCATTTT
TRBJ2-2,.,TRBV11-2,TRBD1,CASSSSRDSSMRDTGELFF,TGTGCCAGCAGCTCCAGCCGGGACAGCTCAATGAGGGACACCGGGGAGCTGTTTTTT
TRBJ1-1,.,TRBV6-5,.,CASTLTVNTEAFF,TGTGCCAGCACTCTCACAGTGAACACTGAAGCTTTCTTT
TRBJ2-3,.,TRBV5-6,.,CASTSLVGGGDTQYF,TGTGCCAGCACTTCATTGGTGGGCGGAGGAGATACGCAGTATTTT
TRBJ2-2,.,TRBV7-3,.,CASSLRGRGGTNTGELFF,TGTGCCAGCAGCTTACGCGGCCGAGGGGGAACGAACACCGGGGAGCTGTTTTTT